The next 25 T cell receptor beta chains were all read from a single sample in a study of blood T cells in healthy people across ages. With a J-beta primer mix and a sample-barcoded 5' primer, a second PCR ran about 6 to 11 cycles. TCRdb recomputed calls from the 5' RACE reads with MiXCR, one row per CDR3 protein. The sample has about 1.7 million distinct CDR3 sequences, 28% seen once; the top ten hold 7.7%. Sample: blood. Receptor source: a woman under 40 in good health.

The chain joins TRBV5-1 to TRBJ2-7; D possibly corresponds to TRBD1 (7 bases). The CDR3 sequence is 15 residues long. Germline V gives CDR1 SGHRS, CDR2 YFSETQ. Trimming took off 4 bases at V and 0 bases at J, with 14 bases between the two ends. The CDR3 nucleotides are TGCGCCAGCAGCATCCAGGGGGGCAGCTCCTACGAGCAGTACTTC. Its protein is CASSIQGGSSYEQYF.

Here the CDR3 reads CAISEYSSHEQFF. For the CDR3, the DNA is TGTGCCATCAGTGAGTACAGTTCCCATGAGCAGTTCTTC. The chain has TRBV10-3 and TRBJ2-1; no reliable D call. CDR3 length: 13 amino acids. From germline, CDR1 is ENHRY and CDR2 SYGVKD. The V end was cut by 1 base, the J end by 8 bases, with 9 bases between.

Ten or more counts support this clonotype. The rearrangement links TRBV12-5 to TRBJ2-1, with TRBD2 matching 7 bases. The CDR3 extends over 17 amino acids. Germline CDR1 is LGHNT and CDR2 is FRNRAP. The V gene end was trimmed by 0 bases and the J gene end by 5 bases; junction bases not matched to a gene: 10. This CDR3 is CASGLVRGGGGNNEQFF. The DNA for the CDR3 is TGTGCTAGTGGTTTGGTACGAGGCGGGGGAGGGAACAATGAGCAGTTCTTC.

Regarding this clonotype: One junction end disagrees with the germline gene, perhaps due to a read error. The chain links TRBV5-5 to TRBJ2-5, with 9 positions matching TRBD1. This CDR3 is built from 15 residues. Germline CDR1 reads SGHKS; CDR2 reads YYEKEE (reference sequence). The CDR3 protein is CASSFRDRDSETQHF. Written as DNA, the CDR3 is TGTGCCAGCAGCTTCCGGGACAGGGATTCAGAGACCCAGCACTTC.

The CDR3 nucleotides read TGTGCCGGCTCAGGGTTAGAGACCCAGTACTTC. This gives the protein CAGSGLETQYF. The chain is built from TRBV2 and TRBJ2-5, with a possible D match to TRBD1 (5 bases). Per the germline V gene, CDR1 is SNHLY and CDR2 is FYNNEI. CDR3 length equals 11 residues. V was pared by 11 bases and J by 4 bases, with 11 bases between.

This clonotype has a handful of counts. V and J are TRBV7-2 and TRBJ2-5; the D is unclear. CDR3 length equals 15 residues. The ends were cut back, 3 bases at V and 4 bases at J, with 15 bases in the middle. The germline V gene has CDR1 SGHTA and CDR2 FQGNSA. The CDR3 nucleotides read TGTGCCAGCAGCTTTGCGTCAGGTTTTCGAGAGACCCAGTACTTC. Translating gives CASSFASGFRETQYF.

CDR3 sequence: CASLGEINTEAFF. The CDR3 nucleotides are TGTGCCAGCCTTGGGGAAATTAACACTGAAGCTTTCTTT. The V gene is TRBV12-3 or TRBV12-4, the J gene TRBJ1-1, with D uncertain. This CDR3 is built from 13 residues. Trimming left V 8 bases short and J 2 bases short, with 12 bases between.

The CDR3 protein is CASSLADRGSNEQFF. Written as DNA, the CDR3 is TGCGCCAGCAGCTTGGCGGACAGGGGTTCCAATGAGCAGTTCTTC. The gene calls are TRBV5-1 and TRBJ2-1; 9 nucleotides agree with TRBD1. The ends lost 0 bases at V and 6 bases at J; junction bases unmatched: 4. Germline CDR1 is SGHRS and CDR2 is YFSETQ. The CDR3 extends over 15 amino acids.

The genes are TRBV15 and TRBJ1-3; 7 bases match TRBD1. CDR3 size: 18 residues. The junction had 11 bases not matched to a gene; V was cut back by 0 bases and J by 3 bases. Germline assignment: CDR1 LNHNV and CDR2 YYDKDF (reference sequence). CDR3 amino acids: CATSRDIGQEGLGNTIYF. The CDR3 region has the DNA TGTGCCACCAGCAGAGATATAGGACAGGAGGGCCTTGGAAACACCATATATTTT.

Only one count was recorded for this clonotype. The J gene is TRBJ1-1, the V gene TRBV2; D is ambiguous. Between the trimmed V and J ends, which lost 7 bases and 0 bases, there was a span of 6 bases. The CDR3 has 12 residues. The germline CDR1 and CDR2 sequences are SNHLY and FYNNEI. CDR3 nucleotides: TGTGCCAGCATTCGGGTGAACACTGAAGCTTTCTTT. Encoded protein: CASIRVNTEAFF.

This clonotype came up a few times. V usage is TRBV20-1 and J usage is TRBJ2-3, with 7 bases fitting TRBD2. Germline CDR1 DFQATT, CDR2 SNEGSKA (reference sequence). This CDR3 has 14 amino acids. With V trimmed by 3 bases and J by 2 bases, 5 bases remained unmatched. The CDR3 region is CSARVSGLTDTQYF. The CDR3 coding sequence is TGCAGTGCTAGGGTTAGCGGGCTCACAGATACGCAGTATTTT.

This clonotype was counted at least ten times. The genes are TRBV6-5 and TRBJ2-7, with 7 bases fitting TRBD1. The CDR3 is 15 amino acids. The V gene end was trimmed by 7 bases and the J gene end by 4 bases; junction bases not matched to a gene: 13. Germline CDR1 MNHEY, CDR2 SVGAGI. CDR3 in DNA: TGTGCCAGCACCGCCGGACAGGACAGAAGTTACGAGCAGTACTTC. Residues: CASTAGQDRSYEQYF.

The chain joins TRBV20-1 to TRBJ1-5; D may be TRBD1 (5 bases). Germline loops: CDR1 DFQATT, CDR2 SNEGSKA (reference sequence). This CDR3 is 14 amino acids long. Trimming left V 3 bases short and J 2 bases short, with 11 bases between. The CDR3 DNA sequence: TGCAGTGCTAGGGCTGGGACGGGCAATCAGCCCCAGCATTTT. Translation: CSARAGTGNQPQHF.

In its sample, this clonotype was seen many times. The CDR3 loop is CASSQGQGTLGNIQYF. Here the CDR3 DNA reads TGCGCCAGCAGCCAGGGACAGGGGACGCTCGGAAACATTCAGTACTTC. The V call is TRBV5-1, the J call TRBJ2-4; TRBD1 agrees at 10 bases. The germline V gene has CDR1 SGHRS and CDR2 YFSETQ. Trimming at V came to 4 bases and at J to 6 bases, leaving 10 bases not matched to a gene. This CDR3 has 16 amino acids.

This clonotype was detected many times. This chain connects TRBV29-1 to TRBJ2-1; TRBD2 is a possible D gene (5 bases). Germline V gene data show CDR1 as SQVTM and CDR2 as ANQGSEA. The length of the CDR3 is 15 residues. V shed 1 base and J shed 10 bases, with 20 bases lying between them. The DNA for the CDR3 is TGCAGCGTTGAAGCATTTGTGGTAAAGAGCGGAGAGCAGTTCTTC. The encoded protein is CSVEAFVVKSGEQFF.

This clonotype was seen a few times. V usage is TRBV9 and J usage is TRBJ2-4; D gene unclear. The better agreement between TRBJ2-5 and the DNA end casts doubt on the J call. This CDR3 comprises 14 residues. Germline V CDR1 and CDR2: SGDLS, YYNGEE. The CDR3 loop is CASSVGVFSETQYF. The CDR3, as DNA: TGTGCCAGCAGCGTAGGGGTGTTCAGTGAGACCCAGTACTTC.

This clonotype was seen repeatedly, ten times or more. This chain connects TRBV28 to TRBJ1-2, with TRBD1 identical over 8 bases. The germline gives CDR1 MDHEN, CDR2 SYDVKM. This CDR3 spans 13 amino acids. J was trimmed by 8 bases and V by 3 bases; bases with no gene match: 5. CDR3: CASSFQGAAGYTF. In DNA, the CDR3 is TGTGCCAGCAGTTTTCAGGGGGCAGCCGGCTACACCTTC.

The V gene is TRBV7-2, the J gene TRBJ2-4; TRBD2 aligns across 8 bases. The DNA matches TRBJ2-7 better at its end, which makes the J call doubtful. Germline V gives CDR1 SGHTA, CDR2 FQGNSA. The CDR3 contains 15 residues. DNA of the CDR3: TGTGCCAGCAGCCTCCAATCCGGGGGGGTCTACGAGCAGTACTTC. Protein product: CASSLQSGGVYEQYF.

For this clonotype: Relative to the germline gene, one junction end is altered; a read error may explain this. J is TRBJ2-5 and V is TRBV5-6; maybe TRBD2 (5 bases). CDR1 is SGHDT and CDR2 is YYEEEE in the germline V gene. The CDR3 length is 15 residues. The CDR3 spells CDSSGHYRFQETQYF. DNA of the CDR3: TGTGACAGCAGCGGCCACTACAGATTCCAAGAGACCCAGTACTTC.

This clonotype was counted only a few times. The chain couples TRBV14 to TRBJ2-1; no clear D. This CDR3 contains 12 residues. V was clipped by 3 bases and J by 12 bases, with 12 bases between them. Germline V CDR1 and CDR2: SGHDN, FVKESK. CDR3 residues: CASSQGPVGQFF. The DNA of the CDR3 is TGTGCCAGCAGCCAGGGCCCTGTAGGGCAGTTCTTC.

This clonotype appeared many times. This chain links TRBV20-1 with TRBJ2-5; no firm D call. The germline CDR1 and CDR2 sequences are DFQATT and SNEGSKA (reference sequence). The V and J ends lost 0 bases and 7 bases respectively, with 21 bases between them. The CDR3 is made up of 16 amino acids. CDR3 amino acids: CSARDRTGHQATTQYF. CDR3 coding DNA: TGCAGTGCTAGAGATCGTACGGGTCACCAGGCCACGACCCAGTACTTC.

This clonotype was observed many times. This chain joins TRBV29-1 and TRBJ1-4; D perhaps matches TRBD1 (6 bases). This CDR3 has 13 residues. V lost 8 bases, J lost 6 bases, and 16 bases lay in between. Germline V gene lookup returns CDR1 SQVTM and CDR2 ANQGSEA. The CDR3 DNA reads as TGCAGCAGCAAGGGGGTTCAGGATGAAAAACTGTTTTTT. Protein sequence: CSSKGVQDEKLFF.

This clonotype was counted between two and nine times. A much larger clone differs from this one at a single base, so this may be a read error. The chain is built from TRBV28 and TRBJ2-5; D might be TRBD1 (6 bases). The CDR3 spans 14 residues. CDR1 is MDHEN, CDR2 SYDVKM, per germline. CDR3: CSSSLLDSKETQYF. In nucleotides, the CDR3 is TGTTCCAGCAGTTTATTGGACAGTAAAGAGACCCAGTACTTC.

This clonotype was seen a handful of times. The J gene is TRBJ1-4, the V gene TRBV18; D is perhaps TRBD1 (5 bases). The germline gives CDR1 KGHSH, CDR2 LQKENI. V lost 2 bases to trimming and J lost 8 bases, with 9 bases between them. The CDR3 spans 13 residues. Written as DNA, the CDR3 is TGTGCCAGCTCACCAAGCAGGGACGAAAAACTGTTTTTT. Translation gives CASSPSRDEKLFF. The whole variable domain, filled in from reference TRBV18 and TRBJ1-4, reads NAGVMQNPRHLVRRRGQEARLRCSPMKGHSHVYWYRQLPEEGLKFMVYLQKENIIDESGMPKERFSAEFPKEGPSILRIQQVVRGDSAAYFCASSPSRDEKLFFGSGTQLSVL.

This clonotype was seen repeatedly, ten times or more. This chain connects TRBV6-5 to TRBJ1-5; possible D gene TRBD1, 5 bases. Deletions cut 5 bases from V and 4 bases from J, with 12 bases between. Germline CDR1 reads MNHEY; CDR2 reads SVGAGI. CDR3 size: 14 residues. CDR3 amino acids: CASSRGRTNQPQHF. CDR3 nucleotides: TGTGCCAGCAGTCGCGGACGGACAAATCAGCCCCAGCATTTT.